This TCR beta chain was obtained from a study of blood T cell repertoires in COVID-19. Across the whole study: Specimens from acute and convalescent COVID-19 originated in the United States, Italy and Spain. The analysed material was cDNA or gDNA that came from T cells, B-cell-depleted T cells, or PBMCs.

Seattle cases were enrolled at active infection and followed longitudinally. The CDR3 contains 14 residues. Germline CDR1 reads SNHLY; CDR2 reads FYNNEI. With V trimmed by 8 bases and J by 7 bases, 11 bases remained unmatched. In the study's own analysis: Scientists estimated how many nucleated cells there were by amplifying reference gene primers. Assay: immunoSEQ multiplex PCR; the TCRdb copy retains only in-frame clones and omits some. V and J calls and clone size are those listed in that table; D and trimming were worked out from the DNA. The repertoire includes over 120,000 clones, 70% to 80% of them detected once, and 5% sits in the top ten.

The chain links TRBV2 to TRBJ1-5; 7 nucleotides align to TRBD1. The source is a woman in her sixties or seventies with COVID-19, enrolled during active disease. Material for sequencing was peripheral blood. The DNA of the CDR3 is TGTGCCAGCCAGACCTCAGGGGGAAGGCAGCCCCAGCATTTT. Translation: CASQTSGGRQPQHF. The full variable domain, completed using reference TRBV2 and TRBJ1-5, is EPEVTQTPSHQVTQMGQEVILRCVPISNHLYFYWYRQILGQKVEFLVSFYNNEISEKSEIFDDQFSVERPDGSNFTLKIRSTKLEDSAMYFCASQTSGGRQPQHFGDGTRLSIL.